What follows are 3 T cell receptor beta chains derived from one specimen sequenced in a study of post-analysis software for immune sequencing data. The study, taken as a whole, reports: In patients, TRBV5-6, TRBV5-1 and TRBV20-1 belonged to four or five TRBV segments found more frequently than in controls.

Their specific antigens are unknown. TCR beta libraries were prepared from cDNA with unique molecular identifiers. TCRdb itself ran the PCR reads through MiXCR, one entry per CDR3 protein. The repertoire holds more than 500,000 distinct CDR3 sequences, with 34% as singletons. The sample comprised blood. The receptors were sampled from a girl aged 2 to 17 with multiple sclerosis.

This clonotype was detected a few times. The J gene is TRBJ2-7, the V gene TRBV28, with D unresolved. The CDR3 covers 11 residues. The germline CDR1 and CDR2 sequences are MDHEN and SYDVKM. Trimming cost V 9 bases and J 6 bases, with 12 bases left between them. CDR3 residues: CASLWKSEQYF. The CDR3 DNA sequence: TGTGCCAGTCTATGGAAAAGCGAGCAGTACTTC.

This clonotype occurred a few times. The J gene is TRBJ2-5, the V gene TRBV7-9; possibly TRBD1 for D (6 bases). The CDR3 contains 15 residues. V was shortened by 3 bases and J by 2 bases, with 13 bases between the two germline ends. CDR1 and CDR2 from the germline V gene are SEHNR and FQNEAQ (reference sequence). CDR3 residues: CASSLGQTWQETQYF. Written as DNA, the CDR3 is TGTGCCAGCAGCTTGGGACAAACCTGGCAAGAGACCCAGTACTTC.

The chain couples TRBV12-3 or TRBV12-4 to TRBJ2-1; 10 bases are shared with TRBD1. V shed 6 bases and J 4 bases; nucleotides not matched to a gene: 3. This CDR3 has 14 amino acids. This CDR3 is CASRGTGDYNEQFF. The DNA of the CDR3 is TGTGCCAGCAGGGGGACAGGGGATTACAATGAGCAGTTCTTC.